The source of this T cell receptor (beta chain) is a study of Ad26.COV2.S vaccination and SARS-CoV-2 variants (dated by TCRdb to 2020 to 2022). About the investigation overall: Donors in the vaccine arm were drawn from COV1001, a multicentre, randomized, double-blind, placebo-controlled phase I-IIa trial testing Ad26.COV2.S in healthy adults. Investigators did not know the trial group allocation while performing experiments and assessing outcomes. The specificity and breadth of SARS-CoV-2-reactive T cell receptors after Ad26.COV2.S vaccination were assessed by TCRbeta repertoire sequencing. Trial participants were randomized into five groups of five: low-dose or high-dose Ad26.COV2.S given once or twice, or placebo on both occasions. Ad26.COV2.S was administered intramuscularly at a dose of 5x10^10 or 1x10^11 viral particles, either as one shot or as two shots given 56 days apart. A total of some 30 samples were included in the TCR-sequenced set, comprising approximately 20 Ad26.COV2.S vaccine recipients, 5 placebo recipients and 8 SARS-CoV-2 convalescent individuals. Study-level results and caveats: Vaccine and placebo recipients had similar non-spike TCR breadth, a finding consistent with the vaccine containing only spike. The study was not powered for comparison of responses between vaccine doses or regimens. The authors noted that the TCR breadth and depth analyses may have underestimated total T cell responses. Ad26.COV2.S recipients had higher spike-specific TCR breadth than placebo recipients (P = 0.0014). After vaccination, substantial breadth of spike-specific CD8+ and CD4+ T cell responses was reported.

A remark on this clone: The antigen it binds to is not known. The input lacks base qualities; no much larger clone sits a single base away.

Interpreted using the paper, the treatment or condition label stands for: around 19 received Ad26.COV2.S at low or high dose, single or two shots; 5 received placebo; per-sample allocation not given. Repertoires of vaccine and placebo recipients were sequenced from samples taken on day 63 after the first injection. In Cohort 1b, roughly 25 adults aged 18-55 years were enrolled at a single site in Boston, USA, between 29 July and 7 August 2020. As a vaccine, Ad26.COV2.S was a replication-incompetent adenovirus type 26 vector that expressed a prefusion-stabilized SARS-CoV-2 spike protein derived from the original Wuhan strain. For CDR1 and CDR2, the germline V gene lists MDHEN and SYDVKM. From V the trimming removes 10 bases and from J it removes 5 bases, while the gene matches leave 4 bases of the junction unaccounted for. Inclusive of the bounding cysteine and phenylalanine, the CDR3 is 12 residues long. Only CDR3 DNA is held: 36 bases, read in frame from base 1.

The immunoSEQ Assay was the method used to sequence TCRbeta CDR3 regions. After extraction, genomic DNA underwent amplification by bias-controlled multiplex PCR, followed by high-throughput sequencing. Regarding the original processing steps: To quantify the absolute abundance of every unique TCRbeta CDR3 region, sequences were collapsed and filtered. T cell fraction was estimated by normalizing TCRbeta template counts to usable DNA, which was measured by amplifying reference genes present in all nucleated cells. Repertoire TCRs were annotated as SARS-CoV-2-specific by exact matching of V gene, CDR3 amino acid sequence and J gene to a known reactive TCR set. MIRA supplied the reference SARS-CoV-2 TCR set, which was filtered for enrichment in COVID-19-positive ImmuneCODE repertoires so that public or cross-reactive TCRs were removed. Using the MIRA antigens, annotated TCRs were further analysed by specific ORF or by position within an ORF. Depth was the summed frequency of annotated unique rearrangements, while breadth was defined as annotated unique rearrangements over total unique productive rearrangements. Two-sided Wilcoxon rank-sum tests were used to compare TCR breadth between groups. The clones in this table, taken by TCRdb from immuneACCESS, are in-frame only. Not every clone is retained; where verified, under half of the shortfall comes from an unresolved V gene, and the cause of the rest is unknown. The V and J calls and clone size were taken over from that table, and D and trimming were inferred from the DNA. The sample profile shows 380,000 or so clones; about 88% of them were found once. 6.4% of the sample is taken by the ten largest.

Sequencing used peripheral blood, obtained in a trial of Ad26.COV2.S vaccine versus placebo. The TCR sequence derives from a person aged 18-65 years who received the Ad26.COV2.S COVID-19 vaccine or a placebo. The rearranged chain carries TRBV28 and TRBJ2-7; TRBD1 fits 11 bases in the junction. The DNA is as follows: TGTGCCACTTGGGACAGGGGGGACGAGCAGTACTTC. The translation is CATWDRGDEQYF.